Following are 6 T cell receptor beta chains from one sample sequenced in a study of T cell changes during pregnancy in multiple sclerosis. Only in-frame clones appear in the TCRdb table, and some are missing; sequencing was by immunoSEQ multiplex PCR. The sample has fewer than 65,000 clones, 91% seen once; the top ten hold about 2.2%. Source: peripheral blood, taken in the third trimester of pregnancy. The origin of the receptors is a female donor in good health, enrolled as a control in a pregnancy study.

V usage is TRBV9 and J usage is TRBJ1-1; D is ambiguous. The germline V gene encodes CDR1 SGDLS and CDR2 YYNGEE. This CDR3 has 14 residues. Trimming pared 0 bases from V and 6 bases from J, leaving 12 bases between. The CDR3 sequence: CASSVGTPTAEAFF. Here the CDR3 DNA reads TGTGCCAGCAGCGTAGGAACCCCAACGGCTGAAGCTTTCTTT.

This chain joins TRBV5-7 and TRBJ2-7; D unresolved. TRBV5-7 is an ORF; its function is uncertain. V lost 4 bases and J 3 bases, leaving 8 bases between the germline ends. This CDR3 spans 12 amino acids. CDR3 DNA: TGTGCCAGCAGCCTGGGTCACTACGAGCAGTACTTC. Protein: CASSLGHYEQYF.

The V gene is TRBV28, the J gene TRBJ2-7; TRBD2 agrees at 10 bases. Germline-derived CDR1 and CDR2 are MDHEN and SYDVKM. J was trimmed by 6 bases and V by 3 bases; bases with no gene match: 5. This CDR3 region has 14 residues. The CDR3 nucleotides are TGTGCCAGCAGTTTCCGGACTAGCGGAGTCGAGCAGTACTTC. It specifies CASSFRTSGVEQYF.

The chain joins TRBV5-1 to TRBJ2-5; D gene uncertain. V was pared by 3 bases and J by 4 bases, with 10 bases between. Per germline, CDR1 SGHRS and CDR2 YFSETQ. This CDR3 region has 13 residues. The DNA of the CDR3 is TGCGCCAGCAGCTATGGGCTTCGAGAGACCCAGTACTTC. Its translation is CASSYGLRETQYF.

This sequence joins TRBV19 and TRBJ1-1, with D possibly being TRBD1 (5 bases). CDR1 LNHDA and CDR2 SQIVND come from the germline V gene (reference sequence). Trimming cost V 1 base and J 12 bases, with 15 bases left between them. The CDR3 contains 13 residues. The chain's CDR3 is CASSIVPGPLTFF. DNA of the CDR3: TGTGCCAGTAGTATAGTCCCAGGGCCCCTCACTTTCTTT.

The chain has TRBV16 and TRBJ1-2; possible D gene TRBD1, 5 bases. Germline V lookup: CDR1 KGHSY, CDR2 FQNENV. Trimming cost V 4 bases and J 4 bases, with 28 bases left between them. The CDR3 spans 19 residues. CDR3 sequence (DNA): TGTGCCAGCAGCCCACATTCCCCAGGTCAGGGAAGGGGATTCTATGGCTACACCTTC. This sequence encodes CASSPHSPGQGRGFYGYTF. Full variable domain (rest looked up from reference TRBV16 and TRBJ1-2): GEEVAQTPKHLVRGEGQKAKLYCAPIKGHSYVFWYQQVLKNEFKFLISFQNENVFDETGMPKERFSAKCLPNSPCSLEIQATKLEDSAVYFCASSPHSPGQGRGFYGYTFGSGTRLTVV.